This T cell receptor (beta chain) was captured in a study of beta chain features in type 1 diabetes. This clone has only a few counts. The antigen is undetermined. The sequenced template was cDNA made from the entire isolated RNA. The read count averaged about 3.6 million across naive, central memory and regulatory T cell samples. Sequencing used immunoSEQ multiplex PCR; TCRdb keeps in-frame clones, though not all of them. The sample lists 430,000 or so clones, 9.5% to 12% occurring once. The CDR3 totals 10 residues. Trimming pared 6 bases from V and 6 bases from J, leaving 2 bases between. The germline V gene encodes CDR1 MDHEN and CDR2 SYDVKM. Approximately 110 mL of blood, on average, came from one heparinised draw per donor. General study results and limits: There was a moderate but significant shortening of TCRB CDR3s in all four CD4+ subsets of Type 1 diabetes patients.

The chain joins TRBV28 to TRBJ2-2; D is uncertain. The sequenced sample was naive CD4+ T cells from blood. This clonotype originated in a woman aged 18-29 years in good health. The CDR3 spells CASRAGELFF. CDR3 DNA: TGTGCCAGCAGGGCCGGGGAGCTGTTTTTT.